These 32 T cell receptor beta chains share one sample of origin, sequenced in a study of shared clonotypes between healthy human individuals. Only CD45RO-negative cells positively selected for CCR7 counted as naive CD8 cells, so terminally differentiated effector memory CD45RA+ cells were excluded. Method: immunoSEQ multiplex PCR; TCRdb's copy keeps in-frame clones and lacks some. The data contain a few million clones, about 93% of them singletons. The sample comprised naive CD8+ T cells from PBMCs. Every receptor here comes from a young man in good health. Some clones in this sample may be carry-over from other donors' samples.

This clone was seen a handful of times. The chain is built from TRBV5-1 and TRBJ2-7; tentatively, D is TRBD2 (6 bases). V lost 4 bases to trimming and J lost 1 base, with 12 bases between them. The CDR3 extends over 14 amino acids. CDR1 SGHRS and CDR2 YFSETQ come from the germline V gene. The CDR3 coding sequence is TGCGCCAGCAGCGCCTCCGGGAGTTCCTACGAGCAGTACTTC. Translation gives CASSASGSSYEQYF.

The gene calls are TRBV7-8 and TRBJ2-1; 14 bases are shared with TRBD2. This CDR3 comprises 20 residues. J was trimmed by 1 base and V by 4 bases; bases with no gene match: 12. Germline CDR1 SGHVS, CDR2 FQNEAQ. The CDR3 protein is CASSSYPGTSGSISYNEQFF. The CDR3 bases are TGTGCCAGCAGCTCCTACCCCGGGACTAGCGGGAGTATTTCCTACAATGAGCAGTTCTTC. The entire variable domain, with the rest obtained from reference TRBV7-8 and TRBJ2-1, is as follows: GAGVSQSPRYKVAKRGQDVALRCDPISGHVSLFWYQQALGQGPEFLTYFQNEAQLDKSGLPSDRFFAERPEGSVSTLKIQRTQQEDSAVYLCASSSYPGTSGSISYNEQFFGPGTRLTVL.

CDR3 loop: CASSFTRDRDLTSTYEQYF. DNA for the CDR3: TGTGCCAGCAGCTTCACCCGGGACAGGGACCTAACTTCAACCTACGAGCAGTACTTC. The rearrangement links TRBV7-3 to TRBJ2-7; 9 nucleotides line up with TRBD1. There are 19 residues in the CDR3. Trimming at V came to 3 bases and at J to 2 bases, leaving 17 bases not matched to a gene. CDR1 is SGHTA, CDR2 FQGTGA, per germline.

This chain connects TRBV28 to TRBJ2-6, with D hard to call. Germline V lookup: CDR1 MDHEN, CDR2 SYDVKM. The CDR3 is made up of 15 amino acids. V was shortened by 3 bases and J by 0 bases, with 6 bases between the two germline ends. CDR3 region: CASSFWSSGANVLTF. The CDR3 DNA reads TGTGCCAGCAGTTTCTGGAGCTCTGGGGCCAACGTCCTGACTTTC.

Concerning this clone: Other DNA sequences in the same sample also yield this CDR3. The rearrangement links TRBV6-1 to TRBJ1-2, with a weak D call TRBD1 (5 bases). Germline CDR1 reads MNHNS; CDR2 reads SASEGT. Trimming took 2 bases from V and 5 from J, leaving 12 bases between them. The CDR3 is 14 amino acids. The CDR3 is CASSEFGGSYGYTF. The CDR3 DNA sequence: TGTGCCAGCAGTGAATTTGGGGGAAGTTATGGCTACACCTTC.

The chain links TRBV27 to TRBJ2-1; D is ambiguous. Germline CDR1 and CDR2: MNHEY and SMNVEV (reference sequence). With 3 bases removed from V and 6 bases from J, the gap between germline ends came to 6 bases. The CDR3 has 12 amino acids. This CDR3 is CASSFSPNEQFF. The DNA for the CDR3 is TGTGCCAGCAGTTTCAGCCCCAATGAGCAGTTCTTC.

The chain is built from TRBV9 and TRBJ2-1, with D maybe TRBD1 (5 bases). The CDR3 is 15 residues long. V lost 2 bases to trimming and J lost 3 bases, with 12 bases between them. Germline assignment: CDR1 SGDLS and CDR2 YYNGEE. In DNA form, the CDR3 reads TGTGCCAGCAGCGTTTGGGGCGGATTCTACAATGAGCAGTTCTTC. Its translation is CASSVWGGFYNEQFF.

This clone was observed once. V and J are TRBV7-2 and TRBJ2-7, with TRBD1 identical over 10 bases. The V segment lost 5 bases and the J segment 2 bases; nucleotides outside the gene matches: 12. Germline assignment: CDR1 SGHTA and CDR2 FQGNSA. The CDR3 spans 17 residues. CDR3 in amino acids: CASSPWTGGGRAYEQYF. CDR3 sequence (DNA): TGTGCCAGCAGCCCTTGGACAGGGGGAGGCAGGGCCTACGAGCAGTACTTC.

This chain links TRBV4-3 with TRBJ1-2; D is undetermined. The germline V and J ends were trimmed by 1 base and 7 bases, with 13 bases remaining between them. Germline lookup yields CDR1 LGHNA and CDR2 YSLEER. The CDR3 contains 14 residues. The CDR3 is CASSQGDIGSGYTF. CDR3 in DNA: TGCGCCAGCAGCCAAGGCGACATAGGGAGTGGCTACACCTTC.

To note about this clone: In the same sample, other DNA sequences code for this CDR3. This chain joins TRBV9 and TRBJ1-5; 7 bases match TRBD1. Trimming cost V 3 bases and J 0 bases; bases outside gene matches: 3. From germline, CDR1 is SGDLS and CDR2 YYNGEE. CDR3 length: 15 residues. In DNA, the CDR3 is TGTGCCAGCAGCGGTACAGGGGATAGCAATCAGCCCCAGCATTTT. Amino acids: CASSGTGDSNQPQHF.

This rearrangement joins TRBV7-9 to TRBJ2-5; tentative D call: TRBD1 (5 bases). Per the germline V gene, CDR1 is SEHNR and CDR2 is FQNEAQ (reference sequence). V was cut by 7 bases and J by 5 bases, with 17 bases left in between. The CDR3 is 14 amino acids. The CDR3 DNA sequence: TGTGCCAGCACCCTAGGTAGGGGCTGGGAGACCCAGTACTTC. It is translated as CASTLGRGWETQYF. The full variable domain, in which reference TRBV7-9 and TRBJ2-5 provide the parts outside the CDR3, is DTGVSQNPRHKITKRGQNVTFRCDPISEHNRLYWYRQTLGQGPEFLTYFQNEAQLEKSRLLSDRFSAERPKGSFSTLEIQRTEQGDSAMYLCASTLGRGWETQYFGPGTRLLVL.

The chain uses TRBV7-8 and TRBJ2-7, with 9 positions matching TRBD1. Germline V gives CDR1 SGHVS, CDR2 FQNEAQ. CDR3 length equals 15 residues. The junction had 9 bases not matched to a gene; V was cut back by 5 bases and J by 4 bases. Here the CDR3 DNA reads TGTGCCAGCAGCGCGGAGACAGGGGGAGTGTACGAGCAGTACTTC. Its protein is CASSAETGGVYEQYF.

This sequence joins TRBV10-1 and TRBJ2-1; D gene uncertain. Germline CDR1 and CDR2: WNHNN and SYGVQD (reference sequence). V was pared by 2 bases and J by 9 bases, with 11 bases between. The CDR3 extends over 13 amino acids. CDR3 DNA sequence: TGCGCCAGCAGTGAGGGGCCATTCACTGAGCAGTTCTTC. Protein: CASSEGPFTEQFF.

About this clone: Distinct nucleotide sequences in the sample also encode this CDR3. The genes are TRBV14 and TRBJ1-5, with TRBD1 as a possible D gene (5 bases). The CDR3 loop spans 14 amino acids. V lost 1 base, J lost 1 base, and 5 bases lay in between. CDR1 SGHDN and CDR2 FVKESK come from the germline V gene. This CDR3 is CASSQGGSNQPQHF. The CDR3 DNA follows: TGTGCCAGCAGCCAAGGGGGCAGCAATCAGCCCCAGCATTTT.

This clone has just a few counts. Additional DNA sequences in this sample encode the identical CDR3. The chain employs TRBV28 and TRBJ2-7; 8 nucleotides align to TRBD2. Germline V CDR1 and CDR2: MDHEN, SYDVKM. The CDR3 extends over 14 amino acids. Trimming took 3 bases from V and 0 from J; bases not matched to a gene: 1. CDR3 sequence reads: CASSFSGNSYEQYF. The CDR3, as DNA: TGTGCCAGCAGTTTTAGCGGGAACTCCTACGAGCAGTACTTC.

This chain connects TRBV6-6 to TRBJ1-5, with D hard to call. V dropped 6 bases and J dropped 3 bases, with 9 bases sitting between them. Germline-derived CDR1 and CDR2 are MNHNY and SVGAGI (reference sequence). CDR3 length: 13 amino acids. The CDR3 bases are TGTGCCAGCAGCGACCAAATCAATCAGCCCCAGCATTTT. It yields the protein CASSDQINQPQHF.

This chain uses TRBV7-9 with TRBJ1-5; D gene ambiguous. CDR1 and CDR2 (germline): SEHNR, FQNEAQ (reference sequence). This CDR3 is 15 amino acids long. Trimming removed 3 bases from V and 0 bases from J, with 9 bases in between. This CDR3 is CASSFTGFSNQPQHF. DNA of the CDR3: TGTGCCAGCAGCTTCACCGGATTTAGCAATCAGCCCCAGCATTTT.

The chain uses TRBV5-4 and TRBJ1-1; D is unclear. Trimming shortened V by 1 base and J by 1 base, and 11 bases separated the two germline ends. Germline V gene data show CDR1 as SGHNT and CDR2 as YYREEE (reference sequence). This CDR3 contains 15 residues. The CDR3 DNA reads TGTGCCAGCAGCTTGAGGAGGGAAAGGAACACTGAAGCTTTCTTT. It encodes CASSLRRERNTEAFF.

For this clone: Other nucleotide sequences in the sample specify the same CDR3. V usage is TRBV11-2 and J usage is TRBJ2-7; D not certain. The V end was cut by 3 bases, the J end by 4 bases, with 4 bases between. The CDR3 contains 11 residues. Per germline, CDR1 SGHAT and CDR2 FQNNGV. The CDR3 nucleotides read TGTGCCAGCAGCTTTAATTACGAGCAGTACTTC. It yields the protein CASSFNYEQYF. The full variable domain, completed using reference TRBV11-2 and TRBJ2-7, is EAGVAQSPRYKIIEKRQSVAFWCNPISGHATLYWYQQILGQGPKLLIQFQNNGVVDDSQLPKDRFSAERLKGVDSTLKIQPAKLEDSAVYLCASSFNYEQYFGPGTRLTVT.

The table lists this clone with a count of one. The V gene is TRBV4-3, the J gene TRBJ2-5; D remains unclear. The J call may be mistaken, given a closer DNA end match to TRBJ2-7. This CDR3 comprises 12 residues. Germline V gene sequence: CDR1 LGHNA, CDR2 YSLEER. The CDR3 region is CASSPGNYEQYF. The DNA for the CDR3 is TGCGCCAGCAGCCCCGGAAACTACGAGCAGTACTTC.

The chain couples TRBV11-2 to TRBJ1-5, with no clear D. Trimming left V 0 bases short and J 7 bases short, with 7 bases between. In germline, CDR1 is SGHAT, CDR2 FQNNGV. The CDR3 contains 13 residues. The CDR3 here is CASSLDPRQPQHF. In DNA, the CDR3 is TGTGCCAGCAGCTTAGATCCGAGGCAGCCCCAGCATTTT.

The chain combines TRBV27 with TRBJ2-7; a possible D gene is TRBD2 (5 bases). This CDR3 contains 15 residues. Between the trimmed V and J ends, which lost 2 bases and 6 bases, there was a span of 17 bases. Per the germline V gene, CDR1 is MNHEY and CDR2 is SMNVEV (reference sequence). CDR3 loop: CASSLRAVATLEQYF. The DNA of the CDR3 is TGTGCCAGCAGTTTAAGGGCAGTAGCGACCCTCGAGCAGTACTTC.

The chain's CDR3 is CASSFTGSDEQYF. In DNA form, the CDR3 reads TGTGCCAGCAGTTTCACCGGTTCAGACGAGCAGTACTTC. This chain uses TRBV7-9 with TRBJ2-7; no definite D call. V was trimmed by 6 bases and J by 5 bases, leaving 14 bases between them. CDR1 is SEHNR, CDR2 FQNEAQ, per germline (reference sequence). This CDR3 spans 13 amino acids.

This clone was seen a single time. A much larger clone is a single base away; this may be a read error. J is TRBJ2-7 and V is TRBV2; D is unclear. Germline V gene sequence: CDR1 SNHLY, CDR2 FYNNEI. V was pared by 6 bases and J by 3 bases, with 6 bases between. This CDR3 is built from 11 residues. In DNA, the CDR3 is TGTGCCAGCAGCTTAGACTACGAGCAGTACTTC. It is translated as CASSLDYEQYF.

J is TRBJ2-7 and V is TRBV5-6; tentatively, D is TRBD2 (6 bases). This CDR3 is 15 amino acids long. The V gene lost 5 bases and the J gene lost 0 bases, with 15 bases spanning the gap. Germline assignment: CDR1 SGHDT and CDR2 YYEEEE. The CDR3 here is CASRSGTSSSYEQYF. The CDR3 region has the DNA TGTGCCAGCAGGTCCGGGACTTCGAGCTCCTACGAGCAGTACTTC.

The rearrangement joins TRBV11-2 to TRBJ1-1; unclear D gene. Trimming removed 4 bases from V and 6 bases from J, with 6 bases in between. This CDR3 is built from 11 residues. In germline, CDR1 is SGHAT, CDR2 FQNNGV. CDR3 loop: CASSSRPEAFF. In DNA, the CDR3 is TGTGCCAGCAGCTCCCGACCTGAAGCTTTCTTT.

The J gene is TRBJ2-4, the V gene TRBV4-3; D ambiguous. V shed 1 base and J shed 0 bases, with 10 bases lying between them. There are 16 residues in the CDR3. Germline CDR1 is LGHNA and CDR2 is YSLEER. In nucleotides, the CDR3 is TGCGCCAGCAGCCAAGTACCGAGATTAGCCAAAAACATTCAGTACTTC. Protein: CASSQVPRLAKNIQYF.

The chain combines TRBV7-9 with TRBJ2-7; 7 bases line up with TRBD2. V lost 2 bases, J lost 4 bases, and 8 bases stayed unmatched. The CDR3 totals 15 residues. Germline V gene sequence: CDR1 SEHNR, CDR2 FQNEAQ (reference sequence). The CDR3, as DNA: TGTGCCAGCAGCTTATTGGGCGGGAGCGGGTACGAGCAGTACTTC. This translates into CASSLLGGSGYEQYF. The full variable domain, rest sourced from reference TRBV7-9 and TRBJ2-7, is DTGVSQNPRHKITKRGQNVTFRCDPISEHNRLYWYRQTLGQGPEFLTYFQNEAQLEKSRLLSDRFSAERPKGSFSTLEIQRTEQGDSAMYLCASSLLGGSGYEQYFGPGTRLTVT.

The rearrangement links TRBV9 to TRBJ2-1; 9 nucleotides match TRBD1. This CDR3 has 14 residues. Losses at the gene ends were 0 bases for V and 16 bases for J; bases not matched to a gene: 11. Germline V lookup: CDR1 SGDLS, CDR2 YYNGEE. This CDR3 reads CASSVGHRDRAIFF. DNA of the CDR3: TGTGCCAGCAGCGTAGGGCACCGGGACAGGGCCATCTTCTTC.

The rearrangement joins TRBV9 to TRBJ2-3; TRBD1 agrees at 10 bases. Germline-derived CDR1 and CDR2 are SGDLS and YYNGEE. The CDR3 contains 16 residues. The J segment lost 4 bases and the V segment lost 2 bases, leaving 7 bases of the junction unmatched. The CDR3 region has the DNA TGTGCCAGCAGCGTCCCCGGGACAGGGGACCCAGATACGCAGTATTTT. The encoded protein is CASSVPGTGDPDTQYF.

CDR3 bases: TGTGCCAGCAGCCCGACGACGGGAGTAGTCACCGGGGAGCTGTTTTTT. Encoded protein: CASSPTTGVVTGELFF. This chain uses TRBV5-8 with TRBJ2-2, with D maybe TRBD2 (6 bases). CDR3 length: 16 residues. Germline V gene sequence: CDR1 SGHTS, CDR2 YDEGEE. V lost 4 bases to trimming and J lost 4 bases, with 17 bases between them.

The chain couples TRBV11-3 to TRBJ2-7; TRBD2 agrees at 11 bases. V was clipped by 5 bases and J by 2 bases; unmatched bases: 5. Looked up from germline, CDR1 is SGHNT and CDR2 is YENEEA. The CDR3 is made up of 15 amino acids. CDR3 in amino acids: CASSVGLAAAYEQYF. CDR3 sequence (DNA): TGTGCCAGCAGCGTGGGACTAGCGGCAGCCTACGAGCAGTACTTC.